The next 19 T cell receptor beta chains were all read from a single sample in a study of cytomegalovirus exposure and HLA in healthy donors. The PCR made use of 60 Vbeta and 13 Jbeta primers. The assay was immunoSEQ multiplex PCR, and TCRdb's table has in-frame clones only and misses some. Altogether over 100,000 clones are present, 8.5% being singletons, with the ten largest covering 5.5%. The sample was PBMCs. All receptors derive from a man in his forties in good health and CMV-seronegative.

The chain combines TRBV6-5 with TRBJ2-3; TRBD2 aligns across 7 bases. Germline V CDR1 and CDR2: MNHEY, SVGAGI. The CDR3 loop spans 14 amino acids. J lost 9 bases, V lost 6 bases, and 12 bases had no gene match. The CDR3 region is CASRPSGGLGTQYF. DNA of the CDR3: TGTGCCAGCAGGCCTAGCGGCGGATTGGGGACGCAGTATTTT.

The chain is built from TRBV7-2 and TRBJ2-7, with 11 bases that match TRBD2. The V gene end was trimmed by 4 bases and the J gene end by 4 bases; junction bases not matched to a gene: 6. The CDR3 length is 15 residues. Germline V gives CDR1 SGHTA, CDR2 FQGNSA. Here the CDR3 reads CASSSRTSGQYEQYF. The DNA for the CDR3 is TGTGCCAGCAGCTCCAGGACTAGCGGGCAATACGAGCAGTACTTC.

The rearrangement joins TRBV11-2 to TRBJ1-6; the D is unclear. Germline-derived CDR1 and CDR2 are SGHAT and FQNNGV. V was trimmed by 3 bases and J by 6 bases, leaving 9 bases between them. There are 14 residues in the CDR3. This chain's CDR3 is CASSFSGGNSPLHF. CDR3 bases: TGTGCCAGCAGCTTTTCTGGCGGTAATTCACCCCTCCACTTT. The variable domain in full, completed from reference TRBV11-2 and TRBJ1-6, reads EAGVAQSPRYKIIEKRQSVAFWCNPISGHATLYWYQQILGQGPKLLIQFQNNGVVDDSQLPKDRFSAERLKGVDSTLKIQPAKLEDSAVYLCASSFSGGNSPLHFGNGTRLTVT.

V and J are TRBV15 and TRBJ1-6; TRBD1 is a possible D gene (6 bases). There are 15 residues in the CDR3. Per the germline V gene, CDR1 is LNHNV and CDR2 is YYDKDF (reference sequence). V lost 1 base, J lost 8 bases, and 12 bases lay in between. The CDR3 DNA reads TGTGCCACCAGCAGAGGCCAACAGGGATATTCACCCCTCCACTTT. Amino acid sequence: CATSRGQQGYSPLHF.

This clone was picked up a small number of times. V gene TRBV2 combines with J gene TRBJ2-1, with 9 bases lining up with TRBD2. J gave up 4 bases and V 6 bases, and 10 bases lay outside the gene matches. The germline V gene encodes CDR1 SNHLY and CDR2 FYNNEI. CDR3 length: 16 residues. The CDR3 here is CASRAPGTSPYNEQFF. The CDR3, as DNA: TGTGCCAGCAGGGCCCCTGGGACTAGCCCTTACAATGAGCAGTTCTTC. Full variable domain (remainder filled in from reference TRBV2 and TRBJ2-1): EPEVTQTPSHQVTQMGQEVILRCVPISNHLYFYWYRQILGQKVEFLVSFYNNEISEKSEIFDDQFSVERPDGSNFTLKIRSTKLEDSAMYFCASRAPGTSPYNEQFFGPGTRLTVL.

V is TRBV4-3 and J is TRBJ1-1; D ambiguous. Trimming removed 4 bases from V and 4 bases from J, with 13 bases in between. CDR3 size: 14 residues. Germline assignment: CDR1 LGHNA and CDR2 YSLEER. The CDR3 here is CASSPSGSRTEAFF. CDR3 in DNA: TGCGCCAGCAGCCCAAGTGGGAGCCGCACTGAAGCTTTCTTT.

This chain connects TRBV5-8 to TRBJ2-1, with 10 bases lining up with TRBD2. Germline V gene sequence: CDR1 SGHTS, CDR2 YDEGEE. The CDR3 extends over 15 amino acids. Trimming at V came to 5 bases and at J to 7 bases, leaving 9 bases not matched to a gene. CDR3: CASSSLAGAGNEQFF. CDR3 in DNA: TGTGCCAGCAGTTCTCTAGCGGGGGCAGGGAATGAGCAGTTCTTC.

The chain is built from TRBV5-4 and TRBJ2-3; 9 nucleotides align to TRBD2. Per germline, CDR1 SGHNT and CDR2 YYREEE (reference sequence). The CDR3 is 17 residues long. V lost 1 base and J lost 0; bases outside the gene matches: 6. CDR3 sequence: CASSLQAGGTSTDTQYF. DNA of the CDR3: TGTGCCAGCAGCTTGCAGGCGGGGGGGACTAGCACAGATACGCAGTATTTT.

CDR3 in amino acids: CASSWTGDSNQPQHF. DNA of the CDR3: TGTGCCAGCAGTTGGACAGGAGATAGCAATCAGCCCCAGCATTTT. The chain recombines TRBV6-5 with TRBJ1-5; 7 positions agree with TRBD1. The CDR3 spans 15 residues. With 4 bases clipped from V and 0 bases from J, the junction kept 3 bases outside the gene matches. The germline V gene has CDR1 MNHEY and CDR2 SVGAGI.

The chain's CDR3 is CASSPSSSGGLTDTQYF. CDR3 sequence (DNA): TGTGCCAGCAGCCCCTCTAGTAGCGGGGGCCTCACAGATACGCAGTATTTT. The chain couples TRBV7-8 to TRBJ2-3; TRBD2 agrees at 9 bases. The V gene's germline CDR1 is SGHVS and CDR2 FQNEAQ. The CDR3 covers 17 residues. Losses at the gene ends were 5 bases for V and 2 bases for J; bases not matched to a gene: 11.

The rearrangement links TRBV7-7 to TRBJ1-5; D remains unclear. CDR1 SSHAT and CDR2 FNYEAQ come from the germline V gene (reference sequence). The CDR3 is 15 residues long. V was shortened by 1 base and J by 0 bases, with 7 bases between the two germline ends. The CDR3 bases are TGTGCCAGCAGCTTAGGCGGGCTTAGCAATCAGCCCCAGCATTTT. As protein: CASSLGGLSNQPQHF.

CDR3 sequence reads: CASSLVQGHEQYF. CDR3 nucleotides: TGTGCCAGCAGCTTAGTCCAGGGCCACGAGCAGTACTTC. This chain uses TRBV7-9 with TRBJ2-7; D possibly corresponds to TRBD1 (5 bases). The CDR3 length is 13 residues. Trimming pared 1 base from V and 5 bases from J, leaving 9 bases between. In germline, CDR1 is SEHNR, CDR2 FQNEAQ (reference sequence).

This clone was seen a few times. The chain carries TRBV28 and TRBJ1-2; D is possibly TRBD1 (6 bases). The CDR3 loop spans 14 amino acids. Germline V gene data show CDR1 as MDHEN and CDR2 as SYDVKM. The ends were cut back, 5 bases at V and 7 bases at J, with 17 bases in the middle. Written as DNA, the CDR3 is TGTGCCAGCAGTGAGACAGGTTTTGGGATTGGCTACACCTTC. As protein: CASSETGFGIGYTF.

The rearrangement links TRBV5-5 to TRBJ2-7, with 7 bases aligning to TRBD1. Germline V gene sequence: CDR1 SGHKS, CDR2 YYEKEE (reference sequence). The J segment lost 3 bases and the V segment lost 5 bases, leaving 11 bases of the junction unmatched. The CDR3 extends over 15 amino acids. In nucleotides, the CDR3 is TGTGCCAGCAGGGACCCCGGACAGGCCTACTACGAGCAGTACTTC. Translated: CASRDPGQAYYEQYF.

This sequence joins TRBV7-2 and TRBJ1-5; D gene uncertain. Germline V gene sequence: CDR1 SGHTA, CDR2 FQGNSA. The CDR3 consists of 15 residues. Trimming took off 2 bases at V and 3 bases at J, with 11 bases between the two ends. The CDR3 bases are TGTGCCAGCAGCTTAACGGAAGCGACCAATCAGCCCCAGCATTTT. It codes for CASSLTEATNQPQHF. Supplemented by reference TRBV7-2 and TRBJ1-5, the full variable domain reads GAGVSQSPSNKVTEKGKDVELRCDPISGHTALYWYRQSLGQGLEFLIYFQGNSAPDKSGLPSDRFSAERTGGSVSTLTIQRTQQEDSAVYLCASSLTEATNQPQHFGDGTRLSIL.

The chain links TRBV4-2 to TRBJ1-1, with TRBD1 as a possible D gene (6 bases). The length of the CDR3 is 15 residues. Trimming removed 3 bases from V and 0 bases from J, with 11 bases in between. Germline CDR1 reads LGHNA; CDR2 reads YNFKEQ. As DNA, the CDR3 is TGTGCCAGCAGCCACCTGGACAGCCTGAACACTGAAGCTTTCTTT. It is translated as CASSHLDSLNTEAFF.

The chain joins TRBV27 to TRBJ2-1; TRBD2 matches 10 bases. This CDR3 comprises 15 residues. The germline V gene encodes CDR1 MNHEY and CDR2 SMNVEV (reference sequence). Unmatched junction bases numbered 4, after V lost 4 bases and J lost 4 bases. The CDR3 region is CASSWSGGAYNEQFF. The CDR3 DNA is TGTGCCAGCAGTTGGAGCGGGGGGGCGTACAATGAGCAGTTCTTC.

The chain recombines TRBV5-1 with TRBJ2-3; 12 bases line up with TRBD2. CDR1 and CDR2 (germline): SGHRS, YFSETQ. Trimming cost V 3 bases and J 0 bases; bases outside gene matches: 11. The CDR3 extends over 19 amino acids. In DNA form, the CDR3 reads TGCGCCAGCAGCTCCTCACGACTAGCGGGGGCATCTAGCACAGATACGCAGTATTTT. Translating it yields CASSSSRLAGASSTDTQYF. Supplemented by reference TRBV5-1 and TRBJ2-3, the full variable domain reads KAGVTQTPRYLIKTRGQQVTLSCSPISGHRSVSWYQQTPGQGLQFLFEYFSETQRNKGNFPGRFSGRQFSNSRSEMNVSTLELGDSALYLCASSSSRLAGASSTDTQYFGPGTRLTVL.

Only a few counts were recorded for this clone. The genes are TRBV10-1 and TRBJ1-1, with D tentatively TRBD1 (6 bases). The V gene lost 0 bases and the J gene lost 6 bases, with 11 bases spanning the gap. CDR1 and CDR2 from the germline V gene are WNHNN and SYGVQD (reference sequence). The CDR3 has 14 residues. CDR3 protein: CASSESARGPEAFF. The CDR3 bases are TGCGCCAGCAGTGAGTCGGCCAGGGGCCCTGAAGCTTTCTTT.